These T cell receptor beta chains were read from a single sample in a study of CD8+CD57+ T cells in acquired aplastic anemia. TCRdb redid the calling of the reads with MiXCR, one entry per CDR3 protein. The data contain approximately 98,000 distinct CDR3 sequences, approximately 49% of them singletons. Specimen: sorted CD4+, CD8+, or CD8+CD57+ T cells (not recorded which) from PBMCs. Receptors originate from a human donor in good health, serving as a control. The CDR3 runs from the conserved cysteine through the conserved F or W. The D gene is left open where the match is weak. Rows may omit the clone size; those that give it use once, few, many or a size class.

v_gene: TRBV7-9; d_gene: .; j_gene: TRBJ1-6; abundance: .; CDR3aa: CASSLDSFTAPLHF; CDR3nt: TGTGCCAGCAGCTTAGACAGTTTCACTGCACCCCTCCACTTT
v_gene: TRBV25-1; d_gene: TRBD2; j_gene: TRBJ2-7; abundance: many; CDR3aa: CASSYMGGGEEQYF; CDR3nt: TGTGCCAGCAGTTATATGGGGGGGGGAGAAGAGCAGTACTTC
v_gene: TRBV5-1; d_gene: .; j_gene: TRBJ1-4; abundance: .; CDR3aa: CASSPLTAGKEKLFF; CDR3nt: TGCGCCAGCAGCCCGCTGACGGCAGGGAAAGAAAAACTGTTTTTT
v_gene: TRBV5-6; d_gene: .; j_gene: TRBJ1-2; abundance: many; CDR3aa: CASSFLTLGAYGYTF; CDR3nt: TGTGCCAGCAGCTTCTTGACTTTGGGTGCCTATGGCTACACCTTC
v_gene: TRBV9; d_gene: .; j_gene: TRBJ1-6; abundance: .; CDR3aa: CASSVGGGVENSPLHF; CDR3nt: TGTGCCAGCAGCGTAGGTGGAGGGGTGGAAAATTCACCCCTCCACTTT
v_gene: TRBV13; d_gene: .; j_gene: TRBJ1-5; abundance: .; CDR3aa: CASSLGGTGYEHF; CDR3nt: TGTGCCAGCAGCTTAGGAGGGACTGGCTACGAGCATTTT
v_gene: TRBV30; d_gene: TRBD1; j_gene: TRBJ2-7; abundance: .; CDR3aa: CACLRTGASYEQYF; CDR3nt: TGTGCCTGCCTAAGGACAGGGGCCTCCTACGAGCAGTACTTC
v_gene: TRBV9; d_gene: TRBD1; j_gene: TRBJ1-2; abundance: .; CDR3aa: CASSAGQGALYYGYTF; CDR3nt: TGTGCCAGCAGCGCAGGACAGGGGGCGCTCTACTATGGCTACACCTTC
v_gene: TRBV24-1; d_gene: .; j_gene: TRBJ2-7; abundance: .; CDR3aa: CATSVRSSGQPQAYEQYF; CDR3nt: TGTGCCACCAGTGTCCGGAGTTCAGGTCAGCCCCAGGCCTACGAGCAGTACTTC
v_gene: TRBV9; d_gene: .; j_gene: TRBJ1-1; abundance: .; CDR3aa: CASSVGGGTTEAFF; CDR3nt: TGTGCCAGCAGCGTCGGCGGTGGTACAACTGAAGCTTTCTTT